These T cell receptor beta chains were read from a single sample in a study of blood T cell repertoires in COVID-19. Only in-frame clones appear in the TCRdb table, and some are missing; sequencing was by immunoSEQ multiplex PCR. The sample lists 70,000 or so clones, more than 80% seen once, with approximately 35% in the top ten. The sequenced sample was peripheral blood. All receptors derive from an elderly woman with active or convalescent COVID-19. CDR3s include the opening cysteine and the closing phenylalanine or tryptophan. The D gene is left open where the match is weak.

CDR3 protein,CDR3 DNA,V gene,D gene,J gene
CASSLTGQSYEQYF,TGTGCCAGCAGCCTAACGGGACAGAGCTACGAGCAGTACTTC,TRBV5-4,TRBD1,TRBJ2-7
CASSSMGQRGNTIYF,TGTGCCAGCAGCTCGATGGGGCAACGAGGAAACACCATATATTTT,TRBV6-5,NA,TRBJ1-3
CASSTDNYEKLFF,TGTGCCAGTAGTACGGACAACTATGAAAAACTGTTTTTT,TRBV19,NA,TRBJ1-4
CASSFRTGGVDGNTIYF,TGCGCCAGCAGCTTTCGGACAGGGGGCGTAGATGGAAACACCATATATTTT,TRBV5-1,TRBD1,TRBJ1-3
CASSLLEPGQVQETQYF,TGTGCCAGCAGCTTACTTGAACCGGGACAGGTCCAAGAGACCCAGTACTTC,TRBV13,TRBD1,TRBJ2-5
CASLAGGPYNEQFF,TGTGCCAGCCTAGCGGGGGGGCCATACAATGAGCAGTTCTTC,TRBV13,TRBD2,TRBJ2-1
CASSLDTGSEQYF,TGCGCCAGCAGCCTAGATACAGGGAGCGAGCAGTACTTC,TRBV4-3,NA,TRBJ2-7
CATSEGANQPQHF,TGTGCCACCAGTGAAGGGGCCAATCAGCCCCAGCATTTT,TRBV24-1,NA,TRBJ1-5
CASSYIGLAGGREQFF,TGTGCCAGCAGTTATATCGGACTAGCGGGGGGGCGGGAGCAGTTCTTC,TRBV6-5,TRBD2,TRBJ2-1
CASSLSVTDRRRNTIYF,TGTGCCAGCAGTTTATCGGTGACGGACAGGAGGAGAAACACCATATATTTT,TRBV27,TRBD1,TRBJ1-3
CASSLITAGGGYGYTF,TGTGCCAGCAGTTTAATTACGGCAGGGGGAGGCTATGGCTACACCTTC,TRBV28,TRBD1,TRBJ1-2
CASSLAGESGANVLTF,TGTGCCAGCAGCTTGGCCGGGGAATCTGGGGCCAACGTCCTGACTTTC,TRBV5-4,NA,TRBJ2-6